Here is one TCR beta chain with its context. This record comes from a study of OX40 agonist ivuxolimab in advanced cancers. The timepoints at which blood was sampled were baseline, cycle 4 day 1, and cycle 7 day 1. The data were produced by immunoSEQ multiplex PCR, yet TCRdb's version contains in-frame clones alone and is incomplete. The table includes roughly 60,000 clones, under 95% detected once. The specimen comprised CD4+ or CD8+ T cells sorted from blood, sampled in a trial of the OX40 agonist ivuxolimab. The sequence was obtained from an adult with an advanced solid tumor such as melanoma, head and neck, liver or kidney cancer.

This CDR3 reads CASSPGGHQPQHF. CDR3 coding DNA: TGTGCCAGCAGCCCGGGGGGGCACCAGCCCCAGCATTTT. This chain uses TRBV7-9 with TRBJ1-5; possibly TRBD1 for D (6 bases). This CDR3 is 13 amino acids long. Germline V CDR1 and CDR2: SEHNR, FQNEAQ (reference sequence). Trimming stripped 5 bases from V and 7 bases from J, with 12 bases between.